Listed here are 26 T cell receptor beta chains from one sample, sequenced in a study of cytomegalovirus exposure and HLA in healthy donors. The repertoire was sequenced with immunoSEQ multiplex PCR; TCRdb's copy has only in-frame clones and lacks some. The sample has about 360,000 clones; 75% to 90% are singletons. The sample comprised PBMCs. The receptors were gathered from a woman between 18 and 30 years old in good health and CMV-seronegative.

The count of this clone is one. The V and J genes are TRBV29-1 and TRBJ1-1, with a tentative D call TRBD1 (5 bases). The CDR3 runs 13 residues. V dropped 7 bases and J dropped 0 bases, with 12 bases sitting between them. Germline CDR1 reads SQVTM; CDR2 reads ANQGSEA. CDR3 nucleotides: TGCAGCGGGAGGGGCAGCATGAACACTGAAGCTTTCTTT. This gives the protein CSGRGSMNTEAFF. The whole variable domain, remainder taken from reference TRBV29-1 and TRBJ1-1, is SAVISQKPSRDICQRGTSLTIQCQVDSQVTMMFWYRQQPGQSLTLIATANQGSEATYESGFVIDKFPISRPNLTFSTLTVSNMSPEDSSIYLCSGRGSMNTEAFFGQGTRLTVV.

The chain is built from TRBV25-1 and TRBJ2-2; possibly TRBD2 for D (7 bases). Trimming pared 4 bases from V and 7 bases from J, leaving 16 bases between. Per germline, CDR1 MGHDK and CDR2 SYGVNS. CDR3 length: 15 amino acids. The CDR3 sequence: CASSALWGGGGELFF. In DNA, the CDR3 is TGTGCCAGCAGTGCCCTGTGGGGGGGCGGCGGGGAGCTGTTTTTT.

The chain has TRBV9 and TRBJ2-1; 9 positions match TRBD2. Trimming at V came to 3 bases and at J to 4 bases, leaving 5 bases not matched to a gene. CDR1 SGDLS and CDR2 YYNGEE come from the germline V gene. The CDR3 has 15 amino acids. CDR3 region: CASSAGTSRYNEQFF. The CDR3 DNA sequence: TGTGCCAGCAGCGCCGGGACTAGCCGATACAATGAGCAGTTCTTC.

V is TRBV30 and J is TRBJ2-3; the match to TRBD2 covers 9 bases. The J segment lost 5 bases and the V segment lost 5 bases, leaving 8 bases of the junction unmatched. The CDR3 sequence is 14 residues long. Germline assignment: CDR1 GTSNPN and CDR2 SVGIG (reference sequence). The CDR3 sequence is CAWGRGGALDTQYF. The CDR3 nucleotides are TGTGCCTGGGGGCGCGGGGGGGCACTAGATACGCAGTATTTT.

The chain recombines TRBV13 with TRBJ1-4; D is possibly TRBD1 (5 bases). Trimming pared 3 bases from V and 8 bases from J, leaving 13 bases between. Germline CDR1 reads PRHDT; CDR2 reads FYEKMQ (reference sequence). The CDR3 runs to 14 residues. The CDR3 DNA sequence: TGTGCCAGCAGCTTCAGGGTTTTAGGGGAAAAACTGTTTTTT. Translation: CASSFRVLGEKLFF. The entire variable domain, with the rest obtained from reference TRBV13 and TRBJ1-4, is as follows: AAGVIQSPRHLIKEKRETATLKCYPIPRHDTVYWYQQGPGQDPQFLISFYEKMQSDKGSIPDRFSAQQFSDYHSELNMSSLELGDSALYFCASSFRVLGEKLFFGSGTQLSVL.

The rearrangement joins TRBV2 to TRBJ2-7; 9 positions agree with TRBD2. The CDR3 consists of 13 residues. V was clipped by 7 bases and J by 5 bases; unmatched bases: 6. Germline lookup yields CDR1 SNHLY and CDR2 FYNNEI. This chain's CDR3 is CASKVAGAHEQYF. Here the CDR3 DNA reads TGTGCCAGCAAGGTAGCGGGAGCCCACGAGCAGTACTTC.

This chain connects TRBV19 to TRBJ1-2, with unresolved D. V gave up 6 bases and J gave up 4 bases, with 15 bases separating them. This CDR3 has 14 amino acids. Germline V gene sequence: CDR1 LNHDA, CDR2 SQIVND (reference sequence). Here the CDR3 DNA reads TGTGCCAGTAGCCCGGCGGAGGATCGCTATGGCTACACCTTC. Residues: CASSPAEDRYGYTF.

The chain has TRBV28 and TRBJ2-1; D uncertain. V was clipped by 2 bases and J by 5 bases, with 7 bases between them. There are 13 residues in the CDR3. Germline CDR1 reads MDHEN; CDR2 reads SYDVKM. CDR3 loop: CASSLQLHNEQFF. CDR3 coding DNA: TGTGCCAGCAGTTTACAACTGCACAATGAGCAGTTCTTC.

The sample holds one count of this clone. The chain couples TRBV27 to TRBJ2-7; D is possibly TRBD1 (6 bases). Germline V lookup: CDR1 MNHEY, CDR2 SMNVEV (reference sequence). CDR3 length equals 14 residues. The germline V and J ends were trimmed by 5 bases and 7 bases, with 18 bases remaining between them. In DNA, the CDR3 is TGTGCCAGCAGTATCACGTCACAGGGTAAAGAGCAGTACTTC. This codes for CASSITSQGKEQYF.

CDR3 nucleotides: TGTGCCAGCAGCTTGGTTTGGGCTAGCACAGATACGCAGTATTTT. It specifies CASSLVWASTDTQYF. The chain links TRBV5-8 to TRBJ2-3; D is undetermined. The V and J ends lost 0 bases and 0 bases respectively, with 8 bases between them. The germline gives CDR1 SGHTS, CDR2 YDEGEE. CDR3 length: 15 residues. The full variable domain, in which reference TRBV5-8 and TRBJ2-3 provide the parts outside the CDR3, is EAGVTQSPTHLIKTRGQQATLRCSPISGHTSVYWYQQALGLGLQFLLWYDEGEERNRGNFPPRFSGRQFPNYSSELNVNALELEDSALYLCASSLVWASTDTQYFGPGTRLTVL.

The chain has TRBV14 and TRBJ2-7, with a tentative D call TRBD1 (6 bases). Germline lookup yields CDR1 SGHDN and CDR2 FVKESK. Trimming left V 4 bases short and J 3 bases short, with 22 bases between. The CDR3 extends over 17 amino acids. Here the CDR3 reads CASSPKMGQGRFYEQYF. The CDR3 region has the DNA TGTGCCAGCAGCCCTAAGATGGGGCAGGGGCGGTTCTACGAGCAGTACTTC.

The CDR3 loop is CASSRLRDRGDTEAFF. Written as DNA, the CDR3 is TGTGCCAGCAGCCGACTCCGGGACAGGGGGGATACTGAAGCTTTCTTT. The chain couples TRBV11-2 to TRBJ1-1; TRBD1 matches at 11 bases. The V gene's germline CDR1 is SGHAT and CDR2 FQNNGV. This CDR3 contains 16 residues. V lost 5 bases to trimming and J lost 5 bases; unmatched junction nucleotides: 10.

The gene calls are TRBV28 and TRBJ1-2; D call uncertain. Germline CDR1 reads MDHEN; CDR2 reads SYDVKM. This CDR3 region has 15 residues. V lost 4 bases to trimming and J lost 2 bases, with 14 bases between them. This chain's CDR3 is CASSSPGEANYGYTF. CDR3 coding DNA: TGTGCCAGCAGTTCCCCCGGGGAGGCCAACTATGGCTACACCTTC.

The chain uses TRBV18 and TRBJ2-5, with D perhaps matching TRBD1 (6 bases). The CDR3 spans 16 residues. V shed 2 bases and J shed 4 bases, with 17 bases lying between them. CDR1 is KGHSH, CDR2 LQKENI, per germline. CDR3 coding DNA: TGTGCCAGCTCACCATCGGCCGGCACAGGGCTAGAGACCCAGTACTTC. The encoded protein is CASSPSAGTGLETQYF.

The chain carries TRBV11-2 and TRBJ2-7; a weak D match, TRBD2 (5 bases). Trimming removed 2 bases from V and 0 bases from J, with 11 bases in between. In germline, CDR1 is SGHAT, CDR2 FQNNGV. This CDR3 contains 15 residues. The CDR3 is CASSLFGGYSYEQYF. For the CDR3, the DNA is TGTGCCAGCAGCTTATTTGGAGGTTACTCCTACGAGCAGTACTTC.

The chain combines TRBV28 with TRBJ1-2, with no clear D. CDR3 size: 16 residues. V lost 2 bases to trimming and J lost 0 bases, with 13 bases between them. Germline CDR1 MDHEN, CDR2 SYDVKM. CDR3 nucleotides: TGTGCCAGCAGTTTAGAGCTAGACCCAACTAACTATGGCTACACCTTC. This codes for CASSLELDPTNYGYTF.

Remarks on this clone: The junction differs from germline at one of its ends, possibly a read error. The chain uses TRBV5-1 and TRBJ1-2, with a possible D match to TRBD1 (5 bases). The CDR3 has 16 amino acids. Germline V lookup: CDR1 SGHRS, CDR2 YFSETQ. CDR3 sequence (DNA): TGCGCCAGCAGCTTGGAAATGGGGGGTGCGGACTACGGCTACACCTTC. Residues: CASSLEMGGADYGYTF.

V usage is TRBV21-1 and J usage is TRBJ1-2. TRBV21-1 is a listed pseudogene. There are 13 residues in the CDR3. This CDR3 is CASSPFPGYGYTF. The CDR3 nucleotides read TGTGCCAGCAGCCCCTTTCCGGGCTATGGCTACACCTTC.

Written as DNA, the CDR3 is TGTGCTACGGGGGGAATAGCTGGAAACACCATATATTTT. It codes for CATGGIAGNTIYF. J is TRBJ1-3 and V is TRBV6-1, with D perhaps TRBD1 (5 bases). The CDR3 totals 13 residues. Looked up from germline, CDR1 is MNHNS and CDR2 is SASEGT.

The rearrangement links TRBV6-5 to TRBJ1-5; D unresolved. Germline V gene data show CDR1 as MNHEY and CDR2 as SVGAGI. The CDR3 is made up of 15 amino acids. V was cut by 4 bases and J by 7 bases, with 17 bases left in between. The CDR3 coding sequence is TGTGCCAGCAGTTTTTCCGGGCCGCCGGGGCAGCCCCAGCATTTT. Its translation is CASSFSGPPGQPQHF.

The CDR3, as DNA: TGTGCCAGCAGCTTATTGGGGGGGAACGTGAAAGAGACCCAGTACTTC. Amino acid sequence: CASSLLGGNVKETQYF. J is TRBJ2-5 and V is TRBV7-2, with TRBD2 matching over 7 bases. Germline-derived CDR1 and CDR2 are SGHTA and FQGNSA. The J segment lost 3 bases and the V segment lost 2 bases, leaving 9 bases of the junction unmatched. This CDR3 is built from 16 residues.

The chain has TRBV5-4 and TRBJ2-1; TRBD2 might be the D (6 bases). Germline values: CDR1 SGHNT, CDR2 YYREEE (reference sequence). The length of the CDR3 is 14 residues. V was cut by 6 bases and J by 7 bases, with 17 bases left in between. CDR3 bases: TGTGCCAGCACCTCTAGCGCGGGACGGAATGAGCAGTTCTTC. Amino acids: CASTSSAGRNEQFF.

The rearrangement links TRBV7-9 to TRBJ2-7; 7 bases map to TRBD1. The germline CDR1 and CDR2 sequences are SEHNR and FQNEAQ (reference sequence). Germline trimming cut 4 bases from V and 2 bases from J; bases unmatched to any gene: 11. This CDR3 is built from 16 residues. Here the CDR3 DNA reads TGTGCCAGCAGCTCCCTAAGAGTGCAGGGGGCCTACGAGCAGTACTTC. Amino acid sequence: CASSSLRVQGAYEQYF.

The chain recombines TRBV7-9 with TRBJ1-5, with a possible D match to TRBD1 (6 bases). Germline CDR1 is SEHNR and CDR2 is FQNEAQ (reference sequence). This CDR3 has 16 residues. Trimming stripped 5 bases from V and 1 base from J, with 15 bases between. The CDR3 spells CASSQGHGASNQPQHF. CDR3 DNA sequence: TGTGCCAGCAGCCAGGGACACGGGGCAAGCAATCAGCCCCAGCATTTT.

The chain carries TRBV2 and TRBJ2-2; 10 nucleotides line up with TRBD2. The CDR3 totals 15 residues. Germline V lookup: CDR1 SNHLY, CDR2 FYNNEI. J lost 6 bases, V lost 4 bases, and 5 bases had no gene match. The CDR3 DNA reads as TGTGCCAGCAGTGTCCTACTAGCGGGACCCGGGGAGCTGTTTTTT. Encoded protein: CASSVLLAGPGELFF. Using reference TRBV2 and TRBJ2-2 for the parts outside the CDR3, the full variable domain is EPEVTQTPSHQVTQMGQEVILRCVPISNHLYFYWYRQILGQKVEFLVSFYNNEISEKSEIFDDQFSVERPDGSNFTLKIRSTKLEDSAMYFCASSVLLAGPGELFFGEGSRLTVL.

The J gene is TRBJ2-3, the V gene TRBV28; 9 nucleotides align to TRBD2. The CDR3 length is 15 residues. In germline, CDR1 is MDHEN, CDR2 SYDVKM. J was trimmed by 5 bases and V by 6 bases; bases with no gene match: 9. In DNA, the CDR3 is TGTGCCAGCAGGACTAGCGGTGCGGGGGAAGATACGCAGTATTTT. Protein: CASRTSGAGEDTQYF.